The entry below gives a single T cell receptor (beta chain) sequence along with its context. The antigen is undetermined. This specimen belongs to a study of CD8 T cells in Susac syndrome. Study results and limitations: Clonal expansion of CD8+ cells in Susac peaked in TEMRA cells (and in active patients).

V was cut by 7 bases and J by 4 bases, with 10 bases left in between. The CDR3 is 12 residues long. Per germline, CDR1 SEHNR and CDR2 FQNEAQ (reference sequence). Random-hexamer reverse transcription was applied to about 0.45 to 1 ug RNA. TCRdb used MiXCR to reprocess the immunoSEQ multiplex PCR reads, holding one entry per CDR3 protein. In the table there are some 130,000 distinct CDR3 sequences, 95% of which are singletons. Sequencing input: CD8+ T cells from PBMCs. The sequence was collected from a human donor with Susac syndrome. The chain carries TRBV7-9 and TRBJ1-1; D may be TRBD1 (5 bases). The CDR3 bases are TGTGCCAGCAATCTTGGGGGCACTGAAGCTTTCTTT. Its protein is CASNLGGTEAFF.